These 26 T cell receptor beta chains came from one sample sequenced in a study of T-cell memory formation after mild COVID-19. TCRdb used MiXCR to reprocess the 5' RACE reads, holding one entry per CDR3 protein. The sample includes roughly 610,000 distinct CDR3 sequences, around 16% of them seen just once. The material sequenced was PBMCs or a T cell subset sorted from them (not recorded which). These receptors originate from an adult woman who had mild COVID-19 (a few samples of this study predate the infection). Cell type and time point are not known.

This clonotype was picked up a small number of times. The rearrangement links TRBV12-3 or TRBV12-4 to TRBJ1-1; D remains ambiguous. V lost 6 bases and J 0 bases, leaving 17 bases between the germline ends. This CDR3 is 16 amino acids long. In nucleotides, the CDR3 is TGTGCCAGCAGGACCCATCGTGAGTGGATGAACACTGAAGCTTTCTTT. This encodes CASRTHREWMNTEAFF.

In this sample, this clonotype turned up a few times. V usage is TRBV18 and J usage is TRBJ2-2; D might be TRBD1 (5 bases). In germline, CDR1 is KGHSH, CDR2 LQKENI. V lost 2 bases to trimming and J lost 4 bases, with 8 bases between them. This CDR3 contains 14 residues. CDR3 region: CASSPSRATGELFF. The CDR3 DNA is TGTGCCAGCTCACCATCCAGGGCCACCGGGGAGCTGTTTTTT.

This clonotype turned up a few times. This chain uses TRBV9 with TRBJ2-1; possibly TRBD2 for D (5 bases). The germline gives CDR1 SGDLS, CDR2 YYNGEE. The CDR3 extends over 15 amino acids. V lost 0 bases and J 5 bases, leaving 12 bases between the germline ends. CDR3 in DNA: TGTGCCAGCAGCGTAGAAGGGAGAGAAAACAATGAGCAGTTCTTC. Translation: CASSVEGRENNEQFF.

This clonotype was observed a few times. The chain employs TRBV6-5 and TRBJ1-2; D perhaps matches TRBD1 (6 bases). The V end was cut by 5 bases, the J end by 2 bases, with 18 bases between. CDR3 length: 16 residues. Germline loops: CDR1 MNHEY, CDR2 SVGAGI. CDR3 amino acids: CASSPKGTGRNYGYTF. CDR3 bases: TGTGCCAGCAGTCCCAAAGGCACAGGGAGAAACTATGGCTACACCTTC.

A few counts support this clonotype. The V and J genes are TRBV9 and TRBJ2-2, with TRBD1 identical over 7 bases. Germline assignment: CDR1 SGDLS and CDR2 YYNGEE. The length of the CDR3 is 15 residues. Unmatched junction bases numbered 8, after V lost 3 bases and J lost 6 bases. The CDR3 sequence: CASSGTTGWAGELFF. The CDR3, as DNA: TGTGCCAGCAGCGGAACGACAGGGTGGGCCGGGGAGCTGTTTTTT.

The rearrangement joins TRBV12-3 or TRBV12-4 to TRBJ1-6, with D possibly TRBD1 on 5 matching bases. The V gene lost 4 bases and the J gene lost 7 bases, with 11 bases spanning the gap. The CDR3 consists of 14 residues. The CDR3 nucleotides are TGTGCCAGCAGTTCCGGGACCCGAAATTCACCCCTCCACTTT. The encoded protein is CASSSGTRNSPLHF.

This clonotype has just a few counts. The chain is built from TRBV5-6 and TRBJ2-3; no definite D call. CDR3 length equals 11 residues. V gave up 3 bases and J gave up 8 bases, with 7 bases separating them. Germline values: CDR1 SGHDT, CDR2 YYEEEE. CDR3 in DNA: TGTGCCAGCAGCTCCAGTATTACGCAGTATTTT. Residues: CASSSSITQYF.

The V gene is TRBV23-1, the J gene TRBJ2-2; D is ambiguous. TRBV23-1 is classed as an ORF, of uncertain function. This CDR3 has 17 amino acids. V was clipped by 3 bases and J by 5 bases, with 19 bases between them. The CDR3 bases are TGCGCCAGCAGTCACCTTGGACGTCCGGGCCGGACCGGGGAGCTGTTTTTT. Protein product: CASSHLGRPGRTGELFF.

The chain has TRBV6-6 and TRBJ2-1; 7 bases fit TRBD2. Per germline, CDR1 MNHNY and CDR2 SVGAGI (reference sequence). This CDR3 has 14 amino acids. Germline trimming cut 0 bases from V and 7 bases from J; bases unmatched to any gene: 3. The DNA for the CDR3 is TGTGCCAGCAGTTACTCAGGGACTATTAATGAGCAGTTCTTC. Translating it yields CASSYSGTINEQFF.

This clonotype appeared a few times. The chain joins TRBV12-3 or TRBV12-4 to TRBJ2-7; D perhaps matches TRBD1 (6 bases). The CDR3 has 14 residues. The V end lost 6 bases, the J end lost 1 base, and 13 bases lay between the germline ends. CDR3 DNA sequence: TGTGCCAGCAGCCCGGGACACCAATCCTACGAGCAGTACTTC. It specifies CASSPGHQSYEQYF.

The chain links TRBV4-1 to TRBJ1-1; D is possibly TRBD1 (6 bases). The germline gives CDR1 MGHRA, CDR2 YSYEKL. The CDR3 has 16 residues. With 1 base removed from V and 1 base from J, the gap between germline ends came to 13 bases. The CDR3 sequence is CASSQVRGPGNTEAFF. CDR3 DNA sequence: TGCGCCAGCAGCCAAGTCCGGGGGCCGGGGAACACTGAAGCTTTCTTT.

This chain links TRBV5-6 with TRBJ2-7; D gene ambiguous. The CDR3 loop spans 12 amino acids. Trimming stripped 1 base from V and 2 bases from J, with 4 bases between. In germline, CDR1 is SGHDT, CDR2 YYEEEE. As DNA, the CDR3 is TGTGCCAGCAGCTTGTATACCTACGAGCAGTACGTC. It codes for CASSLYTYEQYV.

This clonotype has more than one count but fewer than ten. V usage is TRBV5-1 and J usage is TRBJ2-3, with 13 bases aligning to TRBD2. This CDR3 is 17 amino acids long. Germline loops: CDR1 SGHRS, CDR2 YFSETQ. With 1 base clipped from V and 1 base from J, the junction kept 3 bases outside the gene matches. The CDR3 loop reads CASSLRGLAGGTDTQYF. CDR3 bases: TGCGCCAGCAGCTTGCGAGGACTAGCGGGGGGCACAGATACGCAGTATTTT.

This clonotype showed up just a few times. CDR3 in DNA: TGTGCCAGCAGCTTAGGGGCGGGACACAATTTTCCCTACGAGCAGTACTTC. Translating gives CASSLGAGHNFPYEQYF. The chain combines TRBV7-9 with TRBJ2-7; perhaps D is TRBD1 or TRBD2 (6 bases each). CDR3 length: 17 residues. V lost 1 base, J lost 2 bases, and 18 bases lay in between. Germline V lookup: CDR1 SEHNR, CDR2 FQNEAQ (reference sequence).

The chain couples TRBV7-9 to TRBJ1-1; D is possibly TRBD1 (5 bases). CDR3 length equals 14 residues. With 6 bases removed from V and 1 base from J, the gap between germline ends came to 12 bases. CDR1 is SEHNR and CDR2 is FQNEAQ in the germline V gene (reference sequence). CDR3 region: CASRPMGENTEAFF. The CDR3 nucleotides read TGTGCCAGCAGACCCATGGGGGAGAACACTGAAGCTTTCTTT.

The CDR3 loop is CAWSVPGERYEQYF. For the CDR3, the DNA is TGTGCCTGGAGTGTCCCAGGGGAGAGATACGAGCAGTACTTC. V and J are TRBV30 and TRBJ2-7; a possible D gene is TRBD1 (6 bases). This CDR3 has 14 amino acids. Per germline, CDR1 GTSNPN and CDR2 SVGIG (reference sequence). V lost 0 bases and J 4 bases, leaving 13 bases between the germline ends. The variable domain in full, completed from reference TRBV30 and TRBJ2-7, reads SQTIHQWPATLVQPVGSPLSLECTVEGTSNPNLYWYRQAAGRGLQLLFYSVGIGQISSEVPQNLSASRPQDRQFILSSKKLLLSDSGFYLCAWSVPGERYEQYFGPGTRLTVT.

This clonotype was seen more than once but under ten times. The rearrangement uses TRBV5-4 and TRBJ2-7, with 8 bases that match TRBD1. The CDR3 loop spans 16 amino acids. Germline CDR1 is SGHNT and CDR2 is YYREEE (reference sequence). Trimming took 4 bases from V and 0 from J; bases not matched to a gene: 9. This CDR3 reads CASSRNRDRSSYEQYF. The CDR3 DNA sequence: TGTGCCAGCAGCAGAAACCGGGACAGGAGCTCCTACGAGCAGTACTTC.

The V gene is TRBV6-2 or TRBV6-3, the J gene TRBJ2-1, with 9 bases matching TRBD2. Germline loops: CDR1 MNHEY, CDR2 SVGEGT. The CDR3 totals 15 residues. The junction had 4 bases not matched to a gene; V was cut back by 5 bases and J by 2 bases. The CDR3 here is CASSRSSGAYNEQFF. The CDR3 region has the DNA TGTGCCAGCAGTAGATCTAGCGGGGCCTACAATGAGCAGTTCTTC.

CDR3 DNA sequence: TGTGCCAGCAGCCCCGGGCCTTACACCTACAATGAGCAGTTCTTC. Translated, it gives CASSPGPYTYNEQFF. The V gene is TRBV5-4, the J gene TRBJ2-1; the D is unclear. The germline V gene encodes CDR1 SGHNT and CDR2 YYREEE (reference sequence). V was trimmed by 4 bases and J by 2 bases, leaving 13 bases between them. CDR3 length equals 15 residues.

This clonotype was counted only a few times. CDR3: CASKSTSGRFAGELFF. Written as DNA, the CDR3 is TGTGCCAGTAAAAGCACTAGCGGGAGGTTCGCCGGGGAGCTGTTTTTT. The chain uses TRBV7-9 and TRBJ2-2, with 12 bases matching TRBD2. This CDR3 contains 16 residues. From germline, CDR1 is SEHNR and CDR2 FQNEAQ (reference sequence). V shed 9 bases, J shed 6 bases, and the junction held 11 bases outside the gene matches.

The chain carries TRBV7-9 and TRBJ1-2; D not resolved. The CDR3 runs 12 residues. Looked up from germline, CDR1 is SEHNR and CDR2 is FQNEAQ (reference sequence). V was clipped by 5 bases and J by 8 bases, with 12 bases between them. The CDR3 DNA sequence: TGTGCCAGCAGCGCCCTCGTATACGGCTACACCTTC. As protein: CASSALVYGYTF.

There are a few counts of this clonotype. The chain employs TRBV9 and TRBJ1-2; D might be TRBD1 (6 bases). The CDR3 runs to 15 residues. Germline V gene data show CDR1 as SGDLS and CDR2 as YYNGEE. V was cut by 0 bases and J by 4 bases, with 13 bases left in between. The CDR3 DNA sequence: TGTGCCAGCAGCGTAGGGCAGGGGAGCCTCTATGGCTACACCTTC. Translated, it gives CASSVGQGSLYGYTF. Supplemented by reference TRBV9 and TRBJ1-2, the full variable domain reads DSGVTQTPKHLITATGQRVTLRCSPRSGDLSVYWYQQSLDQGLQFLIQYYNGEERAKGNILERFSAQQFPDLHSELNLSSLELGDSALYFCASSVGQGSLYGYTFGSGTRLTVV.

This rearrangement joins TRBV6-5 to TRBJ2-1; 8 nucleotides match TRBD2. CDR1 is MNHEY and CDR2 is SVGAGI in the germline V gene. V gave up 2 bases and J gave up 7 bases; unmatched junction bases: 4. This CDR3 contains 14 residues. The CDR3 reads CASSYTGGFNEQFF. The CDR3 DNA is TGTGCCAGCAGTTACACGGGAGGGTTTAATGAGCAGTTCTTC.

The chain recombines TRBV15 with TRBJ1-2; 12 nucleotides agree with TRBD1. The germline V gene has CDR1 LNHNV and CDR2 YYDKDF (reference sequence). The V and J ends lost 3 bases and 6 bases, in that order; junction bases with no gene match: 2. The CDR3 has 14 residues. The DNA for the CDR3 is TGTGCCACCAGCAGGGGGACAGGGGGCAATGGCTACACCTTC. It specifies CATSRGTGGNGYTF.

This clonotype was found a few times. The rearrangement joins TRBV5-1 to TRBJ1-1; maybe TRBD1 (5 bases). The CDR3 is made up of 15 amino acids. V gave up 2 bases and J gave up 5 bases, with 16 bases separating them. CDR1 and CDR2 (germline): SGHRS, YFSETQ. DNA of the CDR3: TGCGCCAGCAGCTTTCCTGGCAGGGAGGTTACTGAAGCTTTCTTT. Its translation is CASSFPGREVTEAFF.

This clonotype has only a few counts. This chain joins TRBV18 and TRBJ1-2; D is perhaps TRBD1 (6 bases). Per germline, CDR1 KGHSH and CDR2 LQKENI. The CDR3 has 15 residues. Trimming cost V 3 bases and J 8 bases, with 19 bases left between them. CDR3 protein: CASSPRRTERDGYTF. In nucleotides, the CDR3 is TGTGCCAGCTCACCCCGAAGGACAGAGAGGGACGGCTACACCTTC.